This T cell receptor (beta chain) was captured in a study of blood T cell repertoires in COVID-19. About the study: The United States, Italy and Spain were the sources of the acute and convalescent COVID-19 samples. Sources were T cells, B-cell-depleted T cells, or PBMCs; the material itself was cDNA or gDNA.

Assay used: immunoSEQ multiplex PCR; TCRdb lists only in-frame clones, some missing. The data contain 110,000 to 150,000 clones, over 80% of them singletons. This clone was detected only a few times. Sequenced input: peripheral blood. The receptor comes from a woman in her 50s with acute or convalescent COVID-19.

CDR3 region: CASSEVTGSPYEQYF. The CDR3 coding sequence is TGTGCCAGCAGCGAGGTTACAGGGAGCCCCTACGAGCAGTACTTC. The J gene is TRBJ2-7, the V gene TRBV7-9; tentative D call: TRBD1 (6 bases). The germline gives CDR1 SEHNR, CDR2 FQNEAQ (reference sequence). This CDR3 has 15 amino acids. V lost 5 bases and J lost 2, with 16 bases in between.